These 29 T cell receptor beta chains were all obtained from the same sample, sequenced in a study of shared clonotypes between healthy human individuals (dated by TCRdb to about 2020). Libraries were made using the immunoSEQ multiplex PCR assay. TCRdb carries this immuneACCESS record with in-frame sequences only. Its versions omit some clonotypes, under half of them owing to an unresolved V gene in the studies checked, with the rest unexplained. The sample table lists a few million clones, around 90% of them with a count of one. The ten largest make up around 0.14% of the sample. Sequenced: naive CD4+ T cells sorted from blood. Explained via the paper, the cell subset or site label denotes: CD45RA+ positively selected. These receptor sequences come from a man aged 18 to 30 in good health.

A remark on this clone: This CDR3 is also generated by other DNA sequences in the sample. This chain links TRBV18 with TRBJ2-2, with D perhaps given as TRBD1 or TRBD2 (5 bases each). Germline-derived CDR1 and CDR2 are KGHSH and LQKENI. V was trimmed by 1 base and J by 5 bases, leaving 8 bases between them. There are 14 residues in the CDR3. The CDR3 nucleotides read TGTGCCAGCTCACCACGTGAGGGGACCGGGGAGCTGTTTTTT. Its protein is CASSPREGTGELFF.

This chain links TRBV7-2 with TRBJ2-2; 7 bases align to TRBD2. J was trimmed by 6 bases and V by 2 bases; bases with no gene match: 15. The CDR3 consists of 18 residues. Germline V gives CDR1 SGHTA, CDR2 FQGNSA. The CDR3 sequence is CASSLYRLAVGAAGELFF. The CDR3 bases are TGTGCCAGCAGCTTATACCGGCTAGCGGTAGGAGCGGCCGGGGAGCTGTTTTTT.

The rearrangement links TRBV19 to TRBJ2-7; no definite D call. The CDR3 is 12 residues long. CDR1 is LNHDA, CDR2 SQIVND, per germline (reference sequence). V lost 5 bases and J 13 bases, leaving 18 bases between the germline ends. The CDR3 nucleotides read TGTGCCAGTAGTGCCGTCGGAACGACTCCATACTTC. Amino acid sequence: CASSAVGTTPYF.

The J gene is TRBJ2-7, the V gene TRBV27, with TRBD1 matching over 10 bases. Germline CDR1 reads MNHEY; CDR2 reads SMNVEV (reference sequence). This CDR3 region has 15 residues. After removal of 6 bases from V and 4 bases from J, the junction contained 9 bases not matched to a gene. The chain's CDR3 is CASRGTGTGAYEQYF. The CDR3 bases are TGTGCCAGCAGGGGGACCGGGACAGGGGCTTACGAGCAGTACTTC.

This chain connects TRBV5-6 to TRBJ2-5; 8 bases align to TRBD2. CDR1 and CDR2 from the germline V gene are SGHDT and YYEEEE. V was pared by 4 bases and J by 5 bases, with 7 bases of the junction left unmatched. This CDR3 has 14 amino acids. Here the CDR3 DNA reads TGTGCCAGCAGCCGAGGGACTAGGAGGGAGACCCAGTACTTC. Its translation is CASSRGTRRETQYF.

The chain recombines TRBV11-3 with TRBJ1-1, with 10 bases matching TRBD1. Germline V gives CDR1 SGHNT, CDR2 YENEEA. There are 16 residues in the CDR3. V was pared by 1 base and J by 8 bases, with 10 bases of the junction left unmatched. The CDR3 nucleotides read TGTGCCAGCAGCTTAGCCACGACAGGGGGCGCAGAAGAAGCTTTCTTT. It codes for CASSLATTGGAEEAFF.

The chain couples TRBV29-1 to TRBJ1-1; TRBD1 agrees at 7 bases. Germline CDR1 and CDR2: SQVTM and ANQGSEA. The J segment lost 1 base and the V segment lost 7 bases, leaving 6 bases of the junction unmatched. This CDR3 is 13 amino acids long. In DNA form, the CDR3 reads TGCAGCGCCCAGACAGGGAGGAACACTGAAGCTTTCTTT. Amino acid sequence: CSAQTGRNTEAFF. Filled out from reference TRBV29-1 and TRBJ1-1, the complete variable domain reads SAVISQKPSRDICQRGTSLTIQCQVDSQVTMMFWYRQQPGQSLTLIATANQGSEATYESGFVIDKFPISRPNLTFSTLTVSNMSPEDSSIYLCSAQTGRNTEAFFGQGTRLTVV.

The DNA for the CDR3 is TGCGCCAGCAGCCAAGTAATAAACACCGGGGAGCTGTTTTTT. Amino acids: CASSQVINTGELFF. The rearrangement uses TRBV4-1 and TRBJ2-2; D not certain. The CDR3 totals 14 residues. Germline V gene sequence: CDR1 MGHRA, CDR2 YSYEKL. The V and J ends lost 1 base and 2 bases respectively, with 5 bases between them.

The chain is built from TRBV5-1 and TRBJ1-4, with D unclear. The CDR3 consists of 17 residues. Germline V CDR1 and CDR2: SGHRS, YFSETQ. The V end was cut by 0 bases, the J end by 0 bases, with 12 bases between. The CDR3 DNA reads as TGCGCCAGCAGCTTGGGGGTCGGAAGCGCAACTAATGAAAAACTGTTTTTT. As protein: CASSLGVGSATNEKLFF.

Written as DNA, the CDR3 is TGTGCCAGCAGCTTTGGTCCTTTAACCCTCCACTTT. This encodes CASSFGPLTLHF. The chain links TRBV5-6 to TRBJ1-6; D call uncertain. The CDR3 runs 12 residues. The V gene's germline CDR1 is SGHDT and CDR2 YYEEEE. V gave up 2 bases and J gave up 14 bases, with 11 bases separating them. Looking up the rest from reference TRBV5-6 and TRBJ1-6 gives the full variable domain: DAGVTQSPTHLIKTRGQQVTLRCSPKSGHDTVSWYQQALGQGPQFIFQYYEEEERQRGNFPDRFSGHQFPNYSSELNVNALLLGDSALYLCASSFGPLTLHFGNGTRLTVT.

V and J are TRBV7-2 and TRBJ2-6, with D perhaps TRBD1 or TRBD2 (7 bases each). The CDR3 has 15 residues. V lost 7 bases, J lost 2 bases, and 12 bases lay in between. The V gene's germline CDR1 is SGHTA and CDR2 FQGNSA. The DNA of the CDR3 is TGTGCCAGCACCAGGGGGGGCGCTGGGGCCAACGTCCTGACTTTC. Its protein product is CASTRGGAGANVLTF.

The J gene is TRBJ2-2, the V gene TRBV10-3; possibly TRBD2 for D (5 bases). The CDR3 has 14 amino acids. Germline V gives CDR1 ENHRY, CDR2 SYGVKD. Trimming pared 8 bases from V and 7 bases from J, leaving 17 bases between. The CDR3 here is CAIQDFPEGGELFF. The DNA for the CDR3 is TGTGCCATCCAGGACTTCCCTGAGGGCGGGGAGCTGTTTTTT.

The chain employs TRBV7-2 and TRBJ2-7; D is undetermined. Trimming removed 2 bases at V and 0 bases at J, with 14 bases between. Germline V gene data show CDR1 as SGHTA and CDR2 as FQGNSA. The CDR3 totals 16 residues. This CDR3 is CASSLNGPRSSYEQYF. In DNA, the CDR3 is TGTGCCAGCAGCTTAAATGGACCGCGAAGCTCCTACGAGCAGTACTTC.

The chain employs TRBV5-1 and TRBJ1-1; TRBD1 agrees at 7 bases. Germline loops: CDR1 SGHRS, CDR2 YFSETQ. V gave up 5 bases and J gave up 1 base; unmatched junction bases: 14. The length of the CDR3 is 17 residues. DNA for the CDR3: TGCGCCAGCAGGGCTACAGGGGCCCGAGGGACGAACACTGAAGCTTTCTTT. It yields the protein CASRATGARGTNTEAFF. The complete variable domain, with remaining parts taken from reference TRBV5-1 and TRBJ1-1, reads KAGVTQTPRYLIKTRGQQVTLSCSPISGHRSVSWYQQTPGQGLQFLFEYFSETQRNKGNFPGRFSGRQFSNSRSEMNVSTLELGDSALYLCASRATGARGTNTEAFFGQGTRLTVV.

The chain links TRBV2 to TRBJ1-4; no reliable D call. CDR1 is SNHLY and CDR2 is FYNNEI in the germline V gene. The V gene lost 6 bases and the J gene lost 0 bases, with 11 bases spanning the gap. The CDR3 runs to 15 residues. The CDR3 is CASRERDATNEKLFF. The CDR3, as DNA: TGTGCCAGCAGGGAAAGGGATGCAACTAATGAAAAACTGTTTTTT.

The table lists this clone with a count of one. The gene calls are TRBV6-9 and TRBJ1-1; D uncertain. Per germline, CDR1 MNHGY and CDR2 SVAAGI. The CDR3 runs 14 residues. Trimming removed 7 bases at V and 1 base at J, with 13 bases between. The CDR3 DNA is TGTGCCAGCACGGCGAGTGCGGCGAACACTGAAGCTTTCTTT. This translates into CASTASAANTEAFF.

The CDR3 bases are TGTGCCAGCCGAGTAGGGCTACTGGAGACCCAGTACTTC. This encodes CASRVGLLETQYF. The rearrangement links TRBV6-6 to TRBJ2-5, with D uncertain. The CDR3 has 13 residues. Germline CDR1 and CDR2: MNHNY and SVGAGI (reference sequence). Between the trimmed V and J ends, which lost 8 bases and 5 bases, there was a span of 15 bases.

This chain joins TRBV2 and TRBJ2-5; the match to TRBD2 covers 11 bases. J was trimmed by 2 bases and V by 4 bases; bases with no gene match: 3. The CDR3 runs 15 residues. CDR1 SNHLY and CDR2 FYNNEI come from the germline V gene. The CDR3 loop is CASSGGLAVQETQYF. CDR3 DNA sequence: TGTGCCAGCAGTGGGGGACTAGCGGTACAAGAGACCCAGTACTTC.

The chain carries TRBV12-5 and TRBJ2-2; D remains ambiguous. The V end was cut by 3 bases, the J end by 4 bases, with 18 bases between. The germline CDR1 and CDR2 sequences are LGHNT and FRNRAP. The CDR3 loop spans 17 amino acids. The CDR3 nucleotides read TGTGCTAGTGGTTTCCGTCGCTTAGGGATGAGCACCGGGGAGCTGTTTTTT. Its translation is CASGFRRLGMSTGELFF.

The gene calls are TRBV4-3 and TRBJ1-2, with no clear D. The V gene lost 0 bases and the J gene lost 4 bases, with 9 bases spanning the gap. The germline V gene encodes CDR1 LGHNA and CDR2 YSLEER. The CDR3 is made up of 14 amino acids. The CDR3 is CASSQDPTGYGYTF. The CDR3 DNA is TGCGCCAGCAGCCAAGATCCAACGGGCTATGGCTACACCTTC.

A word on this clone: Other DNA sequences in this sample translate to the same CDR3. The chain has TRBV29-1 and TRBJ1-2, with D maybe TRBD1 (6 bases). Trimming shortened V by 5 bases and J by 0 bases, and 7 bases separated the two germline ends. This CDR3 has 12 amino acids. Germline CDR1 is SQVTM and CDR2 is ANQGSEA. In nucleotides, the CDR3 is TGCAGCGTTACAGGGACTAACTATGGCTACACCTTC. It is translated as CSVTGTNYGYTF. The full variable domain, completed using reference TRBV29-1 and TRBJ1-2, is SAVISQKPSRDICQRGTSLTIQCQVDSQVTMMFWYRQQPGQSLTLIATANQGSEATYESGFVIDKFPISRPNLTFSTLTVSNMSPEDSSIYLCSVTGTNYGYTFGSGTRLTVV.

The CDR3 DNA follows: TGTGCCAGCAGTTACGGGACCCCCCGAACTAATGAAAAACTGTTTTTT. This encodes CASSYGTPRTNEKLFF. The chain is built from TRBV6-5 and TRBJ1-4; possibly TRBD1 for D (5 bases). Trimming left V 2 bases short and J 1 base short, with 11 bases between. The CDR3 loop spans 16 amino acids. Germline CDR1 is MNHEY and CDR2 is SVGAGI.

The chain employs TRBV19 and TRBJ2-1, with 8 bases lining up with TRBD1. The CDR3 has 17 amino acids. The trim removed 1 base at V and 2 bases at J, leaving 7 bases unmatched. Germline values: CDR1 LNHDA, CDR2 SQIVND (reference sequence). CDR3 amino acids: CASSIGPPQGAYNEQFF. The CDR3 region has the DNA TGTGCCAGTAGTATAGGGCCCCCACAGGGGGCCTACAATGAGCAGTTCTTC.

CDR3 nucleotide sequence: TGTGCCAGCAAGCCGACAGGGGCATACAATGAGCAGTTCTTC. Amino acid sequence: CASKPTGAYNEQFF. The V call is TRBV6-1, the J call TRBJ2-1; 8 bases line up with TRBD1. The CDR3 covers 14 residues. Germline CDR1 reads MNHNS; CDR2 reads SASEGT. The trim removed 7 bases at V and 4 bases at J, leaving 6 bases unmatched.

This clone was observed a single time. The same CDR3 is also encoded by other DNA sequences in this sample. The chain employs TRBV18 and TRBJ2-2, with 9 bases that match TRBD1. This CDR3 spans 15 amino acids. Germline V gene lookup returns CDR1 KGHSH and CDR2 LQKENI. Germline trimming cut 3 bases from V and 5 bases from J; bases unmatched to any gene: 4. The CDR3 DNA reads TGTGCCAGCTCACCCGGACAGGGGCGGACCGGGGAGCTGTTTTTT. Its translation is CASSPGQGRTGELFF.

The rearrangement uses TRBV10-3 and TRBJ1-5, with 8 nucleotides matching TRBD1. The ends lost 4 bases at V and 6 bases at J; junction bases unmatched: 5. CDR1 is ENHRY and CDR2 is SYGVKD in the germline V gene. This CDR3 has 14 amino acids. CDR3 region: CAISGTGLGQPQHF. As DNA, the CDR3 is TGTGCCATCAGTGGGACAGGGTTAGGTCAGCCCCAGCATTTT.

This chain uses TRBV9 with TRBJ1-2; TRBD1 matches at 7 bases. V shed 0 bases and J 8 bases; nucleotides not matched to a gene: 4. Germline CDR1 and CDR2: SGDLS and YYNGEE. The CDR3 extends over 13 amino acids. The CDR3 DNA reads as TGTGCCAGCAGCGTAGCCGGGACAGCCGGCTACACCTTC. This codes for CASSVAGTAGYTF. Drawing the rest from reference TRBV9 and TRBJ1-2, the complete variable domain is DSGVTQTPKHLITATGQRVTLRCSPRSGDLSVYWYQQSLDQGLQFLIQYYNGEERAKGNILERFSAQQFPDLHSELNLSSLELGDSALYFCASSVAGTAGYTFGSGTRLTVV.

V and J are TRBV9 and TRBJ1-4; tentatively, D is TRBD1 (6 bases). The CDR3 contains 19 residues. The V end lost 4 bases, the J end lost 1 base, and 23 bases lay between the germline ends. CDR1 SGDLS and CDR2 YYNGEE come from the germline V gene. Here the CDR3 DNA reads TGTGCCAGCAGCTTGTTCCGGGACACCAGCCATAGAACTAATGAAAAACTGTTTTTT. This translates into CASSLFRDTSHRTNEKLFF. Based on the CDR3 plus reference TRBV9 and TRBJ1-4, the full variable domain is DSGVTQTPKHLITATGQRVTLRCSPRSGDLSVYWYQQSLDQGLQFLIQYYNGEERAKGNILERFSAQQFPDLHSELNLSSLELGDSALYFCASSLFRDTSHRTNEKLFFGSGTQLSVL.

This sequence joins TRBV15 and TRBJ2-3, with 8 bases aligning to TRBD1. The V segment lost 5 bases and the J segment 4 bases; nucleotides outside the gene matches: 8. This CDR3 contains 15 residues. Germline-derived CDR1 and CDR2 are LNHNV and YYDKDF (reference sequence). This chain's CDR3 is CATSVRDRMADTQYF. The CDR3 DNA follows: TGTGCCACCAGCGTGCGGGACAGGATGGCAGATACGCAGTATTTT.